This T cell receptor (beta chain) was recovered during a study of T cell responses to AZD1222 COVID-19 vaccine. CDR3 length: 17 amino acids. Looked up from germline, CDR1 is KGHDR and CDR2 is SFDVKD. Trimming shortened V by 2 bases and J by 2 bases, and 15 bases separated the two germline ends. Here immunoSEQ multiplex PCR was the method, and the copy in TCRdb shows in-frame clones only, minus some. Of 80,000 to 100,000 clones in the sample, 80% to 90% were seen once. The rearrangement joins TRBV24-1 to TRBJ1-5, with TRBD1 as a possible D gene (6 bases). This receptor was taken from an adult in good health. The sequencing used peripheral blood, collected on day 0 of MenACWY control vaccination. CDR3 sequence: CATSDSSRGGGNQPQHF. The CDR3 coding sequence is TGTGCCACCAGTGATTCTTCCAGGGGAGGTGGCAATCAGCCCCAGCATTTT.